A single T cell receptor (beta chain) is shown here with its context. Its antigen is unknown. Base qualities are not at hand, and no much larger clone is one base apart. This specimen belongs to a study of technical replicates of blood from several donors (dated by TCRdb to 2017 to 2019). Libraries were prepared through the immunoSEQ multiplex PCR assay. Here the immuneACCESS table is served through TCRdb, limited to in-frame sequences with V and J called. Missing clones are a known gap in these copies; in checked studies unresolved V genes cover under half, and the rest lacks a known reason. Present in this sample are about 84,000 clones, less than 95% of which were seen just once. The leading ten clones occupy roughly 0.25% of the sample. The specimen was T cells isolated from PBMCs. The clonotype was recovered from a human donor in good health.

Here is the DNA: TGTGCCAGCAGCTTTAGCGCGGCAAATGAGCAGTTCTTC. The translation is CASSFSAANEQFF. Rearrangement joined TRBV11-3 to TRBJ2-1; the best D guess is TRBD2, with 5 bases matching. The cysteine opens and the phenylalanine closes a CDR3 of 13 amino acids. Only the CDR3 region is kept as DNA, spanning 39 bases read in frame from base 1. Sequences SGHNT (CDR1) and YENEEA (CDR2) are obtained from the germline V gene. A distance of 10 bases separates the germline ends of V and J, which lose 3 bases and 7 bases respectively.